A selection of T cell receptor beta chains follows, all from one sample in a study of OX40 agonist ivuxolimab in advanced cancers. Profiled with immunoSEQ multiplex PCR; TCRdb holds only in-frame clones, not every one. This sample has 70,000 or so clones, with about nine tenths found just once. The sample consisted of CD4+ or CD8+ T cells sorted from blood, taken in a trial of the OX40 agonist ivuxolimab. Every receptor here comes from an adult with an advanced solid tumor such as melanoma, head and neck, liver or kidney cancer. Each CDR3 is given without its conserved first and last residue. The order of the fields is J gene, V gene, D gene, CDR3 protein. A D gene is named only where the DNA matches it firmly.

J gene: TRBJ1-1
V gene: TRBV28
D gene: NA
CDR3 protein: ASKSANTEAF

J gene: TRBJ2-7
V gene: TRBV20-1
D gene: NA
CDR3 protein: SVPSYEQY

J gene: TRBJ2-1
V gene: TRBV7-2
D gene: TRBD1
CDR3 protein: ASSFGTEIKQF

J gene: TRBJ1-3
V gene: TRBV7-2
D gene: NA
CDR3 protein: ASSSYAGPGNTIY

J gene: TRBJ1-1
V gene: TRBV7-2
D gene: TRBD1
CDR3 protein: ASSLLQGATEAF

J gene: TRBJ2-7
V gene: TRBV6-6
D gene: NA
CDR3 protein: ASSYSQGRYEQY

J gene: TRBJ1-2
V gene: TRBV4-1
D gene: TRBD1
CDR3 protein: ASSLQGVQRDGYT

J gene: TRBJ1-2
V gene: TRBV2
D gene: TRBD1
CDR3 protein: ASRPGTGGQGYT

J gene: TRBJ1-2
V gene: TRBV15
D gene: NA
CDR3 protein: ATSRDDPGPGYT

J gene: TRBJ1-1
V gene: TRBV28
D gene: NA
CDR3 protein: AAIRGNTEAF

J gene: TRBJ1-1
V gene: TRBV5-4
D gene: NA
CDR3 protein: ASSLKARGIEAF

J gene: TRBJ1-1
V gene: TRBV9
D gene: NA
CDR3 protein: ASSPNPDRNTEAF

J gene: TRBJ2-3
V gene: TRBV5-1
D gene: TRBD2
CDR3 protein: ASSTGGISTDTQY

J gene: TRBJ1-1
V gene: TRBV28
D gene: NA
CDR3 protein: ASSSITGRLNTEAF

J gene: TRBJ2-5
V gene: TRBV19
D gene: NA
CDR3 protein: ASSVPGMGETQY

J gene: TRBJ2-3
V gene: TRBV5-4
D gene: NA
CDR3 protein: ASSEKSSTDTQY

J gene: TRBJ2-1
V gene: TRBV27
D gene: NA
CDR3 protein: ASSSFGVYNEQF

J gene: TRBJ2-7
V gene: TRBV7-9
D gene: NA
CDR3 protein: ASSPWDVSYEQY

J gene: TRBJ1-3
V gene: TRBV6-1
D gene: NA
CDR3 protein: AFPPGIWIGNTIY

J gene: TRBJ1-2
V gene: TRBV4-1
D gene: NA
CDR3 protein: ASSQDRGPYGYT

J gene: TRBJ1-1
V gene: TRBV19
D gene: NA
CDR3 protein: ASSLQGPTEAF

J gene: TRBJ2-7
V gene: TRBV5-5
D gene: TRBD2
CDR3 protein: ASSLVRSVGLAGTYEQY

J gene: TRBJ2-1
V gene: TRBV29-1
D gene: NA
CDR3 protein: SGRARVSYNEQF

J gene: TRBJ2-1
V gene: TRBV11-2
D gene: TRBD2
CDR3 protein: ASSQHGGLAGSIYNEQF

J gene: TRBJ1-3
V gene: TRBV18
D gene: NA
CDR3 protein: ASSPQDNSGNTIY

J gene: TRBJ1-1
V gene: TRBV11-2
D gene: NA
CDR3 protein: ASSLDVSTEAF